These 17 T cell receptor beta chains were sequenced from one sample in a study of molecular identifiers for immune sequencing clone quantification. TCRdb passed the PCR reads through MiXCR, listing each CDR3 protein once. The sample holds more than 9,000 distinct CDR3 sequences, approximately 19% seen once. The sample was naive CD8+ T cells from blood, with Jurkat cell RNA spiked in. Described subset: FACS-sorted CD8+CD4-CCR7+CD45RA+ naive T cells. These receptors all stem from a human donor in good health. Some libraries in this study had Jurkat cell RNA spiked in.

This clonotype was counted ten times or more. The chain recombines TRBV5-6 with TRBJ1-1, with D maybe TRBD1 (5 bases). With 2 bases removed from V and 5 bases from J, the gap between germline ends came to 22 bases. This CDR3 has 17 amino acids. Germline assignment: CDR1 SGHDT and CDR2 YYEEEE. This chain's CDR3 is CASSLKFSPGRGTEAFF. As DNA, the CDR3 is TGTGCCAGCAGCTTAAAGTTTTCTCCGGGAAGGGGTACTGAAGCTTTCTTT.

At least ten counts were recorded for this clonotype. The genes are TRBV7-9 and TRBJ2-7, with D possibly TRBD2 on 5 matching bases. Germline values: CDR1 SEHNR, CDR2 FQNEAQ (reference sequence). With 1 base removed from V and 1 base from J, the gap between germline ends came to 11 bases. The CDR3 loop spans 15 amino acids. DNA for the CDR3: TGTGCCAGCAGCTTAGTCCACGGGGTATCCTACGAGCAGTACTTC. Residues: CASSLVHGVSYEQYF.

This chain joins TRBV19 and TRBJ2-1; TRBD2 matches at 10 bases. The CDR3 consists of 18 residues. Germline CDR1 is LNHDA and CDR2 is SQIVND (reference sequence). J gave up 3 bases and V 5 bases, and 13 bases lay outside the gene matches. The CDR3 reads CASSLRGPASGSYNEQFF. For the CDR3, the DNA is TGTGCCAGTAGTCTTAGAGGGCCGGCTAGCGGGAGCTACAATGAGCAGTTCTTC.

By sample fraction, this clonotype is medium-sized. The rearrangement uses TRBV4-3 and TRBJ2-2; no clear D gene. This CDR3 contains 13 residues. CDR1 LGHNA and CDR2 YSLEER come from the germline V gene. Trimming removed 3 bases at V and 4 bases at J, with 6 bases between. CDR3 protein: CASSQDVTGELFF. Written as DNA, the CDR3 is TGCGCCAGCAGCCAGGACGTCACCGGGGAGCTGTTTTTT.

Notes on this clonotype: Since a much larger clone is just one base distant, this may be a read error. This chain joins TRBV20-1 and TRBJ2-7; 7 bases are a match to TRBD1. With V trimmed by 2 bases and J by 2 bases, 6 bases remained unmatched. This CDR3 has 14 amino acids. CDR1 is DFQATT, CDR2 SNEGSKA, per germline (reference sequence). The CDR3 region is CSARPLDRPYEQYF. The CDR3 coding sequence is TGCAGTGCTAGACCTCTGGACAGGCCCTACGAGCAGTACTTC.

This clonotype appeared many times. This sequence joins TRBV2 and TRBJ2-7; no reliable D call. Germline V gene data show CDR1 as SNHLY and CDR2 as FYNNEI. V shed 3 bases and J shed 4 bases, with 10 bases lying between them. The CDR3 runs to 13 residues. The CDR3 DNA follows: TGTGCCAGCAGTGATCAATGGATTTACGAGCAGTACTTC. This gives the protein CASSDQWIYEQYF.

By proportion, this clonotype is medium-sized. The chain is built from TRBV19 and TRBJ2-3; a possible D gene is TRBD1 (5 bases). The length of the CDR3 is 14 residues. Germline CDR1 is LNHDA and CDR2 is SQIVND (reference sequence). The V and J ends lost 8 bases and 4 bases respectively, with 16 bases between them. The CDR3: CASSHRQFADTQYF. In DNA form, the CDR3 reads TGTGCCAGTTCCCACCGACAGTTCGCAGATACGCAGTATTTT.

This clonotype qualifies as medium-sized. V and J are TRBV12-3 or TRBV12-4 and TRBJ2-2, with D perhaps matching TRBD1 or TRBD2 (5 bases each). This CDR3 spans 16 amino acids. Trimming removed 1 base at V and 5 bases at J, with 14 bases between. As DNA, the CDR3 is TGTGCCAGCAGTTTAGGGGCCGGGGCGCCGACCGGGGAGCTGTTTTTT. Protein sequence: CASSLGAGAPTGELFF.

This clonotype is termed medium-sized. The rearrangement uses TRBV4-1 and TRBJ2-5, with D unresolved. The CDR3 is 14 amino acids. V shed 0 bases and J shed 5 bases, with 10 bases lying between them. Germline CDR1 reads MGHRA; CDR2 reads YSYEKL. CDR3 DNA sequence: TGCGCCAGCAGCCAAGAACAGTCCCAGGAGACCCAGTACTTC. Translating it yields CASSQEQSQETQYF.

In its sample, this clonotype is medium-sized. This sequence joins TRBV5-4 and TRBJ2-2; D not resolved. This CDR3 has 14 residues. V lost 2 bases to trimming and J lost 3 bases, with 8 bases between them. The germline gives CDR1 SGHNT, CDR2 YYREEE (reference sequence). The CDR3 DNA sequence: TGTGCCAGCAGCTTTAGGGCCGACACCGGGGAGCTGTTTTTT. Translating gives CASSFRADTGELFF.

This clonotype has a count of ten or more. V is TRBV10-3 and J is TRBJ2-7; a possible D gene is TRBD1 (6 bases). Trimming took off 10 bases at V and 0 bases at J, with 13 bases between the two ends. The V gene's germline CDR1 is ENHRY and CDR2 SYGVKD. The CDR3 runs to 13 residues. The CDR3 region is CATRTESSYEQYF. DNA of the CDR3: TGTGCCACCAGGACAGAGAGCTCCTACGAGCAGTACTTC.

This clonotype was found many times. The V call is TRBV7-3, the J call TRBJ2-7; D may match TRBD1 or TRBD2 (5 bases each). V was shortened by 5 bases and J by 2 bases, with 13 bases between the two germline ends. Germline V gene sequence: CDR1 SGHTA, CDR2 FQGTGA. This CDR3 has 14 amino acids. The CDR3 protein is CASSPGTGTYEQYF. In DNA form, the CDR3 reads TGTGCCAGCAGCCCCGGGACGGGAACCTACGAGCAGTACTTC.

This clonotype was observed a handful of times. The missing conserved phenylalanine or tryptophan at the end of this CDR3 makes a read error likely. V gene TRBV5-3 combines with J gene TRBJ1-5; D unclear. TRBV5-3 belongs to the ORF category, with a function that is uncertain. The CDR3 sequence is 15 residues long. The DNA for the CDR3 is TGTGCCAGCAGCTTGGGAGTTTATAGCAATCAGCCCCAGCATTCT. Protein product: CASSLGVYSNQPQHS.

This clonotype was seen at least ten times. The gene calls are TRBV19 and TRBJ1-1, with D unresolved. Deletions cut 7 bases from V and 2 bases from J, with 14 bases between. The CDR3 is 14 amino acids. Germline V gives CDR1 LNHDA, CDR2 SQIVND (reference sequence). CDR3 DNA: TGTGCCAGTAACATTGGAACAGCTAACACTGAAGCTTTCTTT. This codes for CASNIGTANTEAFF. Complete variable domain (other parts from reference TRBV19 and TRBJ1-1): DGGITQSPKYLFRKEGQNVTLSCEQNLNHDAMYWYRQDPGQGLRLIYYSQIVNDFQKGDIAEGYSVSREKKESFPLTVTSAQKNPTAFYLCASNIGTANTEAFFGQGTRLTVV.

This clonotype has more than one count but fewer than ten. The chain recombines TRBV28 with TRBJ2-5; D remains ambiguous. Germline V gene lookup returns CDR1 MDHEN and CDR2 SYDVKM. The CDR3 is 13 amino acids. Trimming removed 3 bases at V and 7 bases at J, with 12 bases between. The CDR3 nucleotides read TGTGCCAGCAGTTTCAGTGGGGTGGGGACCCAGTACTTC. Its translation: CASSFSGVGTQYF.

This clonotype is classed as medium-sized. The chain uses TRBV4-1 and TRBJ2-3; D is unclear. V was trimmed by 1 base and J by 5 bases, leaving 16 bases between them. The CDR3 covers 16 residues. The V gene's germline CDR1 is MGHRA and CDR2 YSYEKL. This CDR3 reads CASSQAGPPGGDTQYF. In DNA form, the CDR3 reads TGCGCCAGCAGCCAAGCGGGCCCCCCCGGTGGAGATACGCAGTATTTT.

To note about this clonotype: A much larger clone sits a single nucleotide away, making a read error possible. This CDR3 is missing its conserved last phenylalanine or tryptophan, likely due to a read error. This chain links TRBV19 with TRBJ1-4; no clear D gene. CDR3 size: 13 residues. Germline values: CDR1 LNHDA, CDR2 SQIVND (reference sequence). V gave up 3 bases and J gave up 4 bases, with 6 bases separating them. The DNA for the CDR3 is TGTGCCAGTAGTATTTCGGTTAATGAAAAACTGTTTCTT. This translates into CASSISVNEKLFL.